This T cell receptor beta chain was captured by sequencing in a study of cytomegalovirus exposure and HLA in healthy donors. Trimming cost V 6 bases and J 3 bases; bases outside gene matches: 9. The CDR3 is 15 amino acids. CDR1 is SGHVS and CDR2 is FQNEAQ in the germline V gene. Study results and caveats: Later analysis placed DRB1 highest and HLA-C lowest in TCR association rates, which differed by HLA locus. For TCR beta chains, V- and J-gene trimming was later linked to a missense DCLRE1C variant. Presence/absence analyses supposed approximately even sequencing depth among donors.

Donors were ostensibly healthy at sampling, although undocumented immune exposures were probable. As for this clone: Its antigen is still unknown.

In the PCR, 60 Vbeta and 13 Jbeta primers were used. Assay used: immunoSEQ multiplex PCR; TCRdb lists only in-frame clones, some missing. The table shows 130,000 or so clones, with around 80% occurring only once. This rearrangement joins TRBV7-8 to TRBJ2-7, with 9 bases aligning to TRBD1. The sequenced sample consisted of PBMCs. The sequence was obtained from a man aged 18 to 35 in good health and CMV-seropositive. CDR3 DNA: TGTGCCAGCAGTTTTATCCGGGACAGGGACTACGAGCAGTACTTC. Protein: CASSFIRDRDYEQYF.